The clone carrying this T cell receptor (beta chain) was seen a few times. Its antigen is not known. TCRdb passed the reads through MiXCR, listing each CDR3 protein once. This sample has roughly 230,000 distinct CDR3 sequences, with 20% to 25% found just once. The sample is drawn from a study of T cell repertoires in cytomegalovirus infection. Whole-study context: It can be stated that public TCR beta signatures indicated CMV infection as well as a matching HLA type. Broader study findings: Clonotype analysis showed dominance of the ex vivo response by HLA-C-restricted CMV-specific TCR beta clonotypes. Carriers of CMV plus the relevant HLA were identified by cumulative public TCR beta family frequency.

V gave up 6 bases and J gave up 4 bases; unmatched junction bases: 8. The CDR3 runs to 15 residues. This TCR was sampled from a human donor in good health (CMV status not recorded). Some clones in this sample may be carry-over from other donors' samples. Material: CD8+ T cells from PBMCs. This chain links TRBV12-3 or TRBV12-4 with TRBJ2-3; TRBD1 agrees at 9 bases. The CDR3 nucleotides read TGTGCCAGCAGGGGGACAGGGCAAGGAGCAGATACGCAGTATTTT. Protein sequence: CASRGTGQGADTQYF.